The subject of this entry is one T cell receptor (beta chain). The data were taken from a study of TIL therapy for anti-PD-1-resistant metastatic lung cancer. Study context: Progressing patients received lymphodepletion, expanded TIL infusion and IL-2. Patients had a median age of approximately 50 years (range about 35-75). By whole-exome sequencing, median non-synonymous tumor mutation burden was less than 1.8 mutations per megabase.

Time point reported: pre-treatment sample, taken before nivolumab and TIL therapy. The libraries were made with immunoSEQ v3. Survey-level samples got about 2 million read pairs; deep-level samples got 5-6 million. Sequenced by immunoSEQ multiplex PCR; TCRdb stores in-frame clones only, minus some. Among tens of thousands of clones, around 68% were seen once, and the ten largest hold about 6.8%. Germline loops: CDR1 SNHLY, CDR2 FYNNEI. The V end lost 8 bases, the J end lost 0 bases, and 10 bases lay between the germline ends. This CDR3 spans 14 amino acids. The chain joins TRBV2 to TRBJ1-4; D is possibly TRBD1 (5 bases). The clonotype was recovered from a person aged 25 to 80 with non-small cell lung cancer. The material sequenced was blood, taken at baseline. The CDR3 here is CASSRGATNEKLFF. As DNA, the CDR3 is TGTGCCAGCTCGCGGGGGGCAACTAATGAAAAACTGTTTTTT.